Detailed here is one TCR beta chain. This clonotype has at least ten counts. Its binding antigen is unknown. Qualities for individual bases were not recorded, and no much larger clone is one base off. The method behind the library was 5' RACE. Data came from an Illumina HiSeq 2500. A second PCR of roughly 7 to 12 cycles was run with a J-beta primer mix and a sample-barcoded 5' primer. A unique molecular identifier was introduced onto each TCR beta cDNA molecule by a template-switch 5' adaptor carrying 12 random nucleotides. Each sample yielded at least 2.5 million CDR3-containing paired-end reads. All of the RNA was converted into first-strand cDNA using the Mint cDNA synthesis kit, with a TRBC-specific oligonucleotide serving as the primer. Following uracil-DNA glycosylase treatment, a first 18-cycle PCR with universal primers M1SS and BC2_uni_R was performed on all cDNA. On the study's bioinformatics: Normalization of each sample was performed by random selection of 1 million high-quality reads, each carrying a distinct molecular identifier. Reads with shared molecular identifiers were discarded instead of being binned into consensus sequences. MiTCR, run with a Q25 quality threshold and the strictest error-elimination algorithm, handled CDR3 identification, clonotype clustering and error correction. A nonparametric unseen species model with Euler transformation was used to estimate a lower bound on total TCR beta diversity. The public reads were reanalyzed by TCRdb: fastp trimming at Q25, MiXCR alignment, in-frame beta chains only. Rows matching on CDR3 protein sequence are summarized as one entry with the most common DNA and genes. The authors' filters were not applied to this entry. The sample table contains around 670,000 distinct CDR3 sequences; only one count was recorded for approximately 30% of them. The top ten clonotypes cover around 16% of the sample.

The donors were around 39 Caucasian individuals from Russia, aged roughly 6 to 100 years, who were systemically healthy. Around 9.7 milliliters of peripheral blood were collected from each donor into EDTA-treated Vacutainer tubes. Ficoll-Paque density-gradient centrifugation was used to isolate PBMCs, with at least 6.5 million obtained per sample. Trizol reagent was used to extract total RNA from the PBMCs, yielding at least 5 micrograms per sample. The percentages of naive CD45RAhigh/CD27high T cells were determined by flow cytometry on a PBMC aliquot from every donor. This sample is part of a study of blood T cells in healthy people across ages (dated by TCRdb to the mid-2010s). Study-wide context: In model experiments, template switching captured about one uniquely barcoded TCR beta cDNA molecule for every two T cells. Using the same blood draw, the study looked at two additional independent replicas of 1 million unique cDNA reads for two donors, one aged 18 to 30 and the other aged 80 or older. To avoid experimental bias, donors of different ages were spread randomly across the sequencing lanes. Donors were grouped into four age groups: young (average about 15 years), middle-aged (approximately 41), aged (around 56) and long-lived (around 80). Age-related changes in TCR beta repertoire diversity were measured in the study by deep sequencing normalized with unique cDNA molecular identifiers.

Overall results and qualifications from the work: Estimates of total diversity based on one million sequenced T cells were regarded as lower bounds and as underestimates. As age increased, observed TCR beta diversity per million T cells dropped in a roughly linear way, and a significant reduction was already evident by age about 40. A strong correlation was found between observed TCR beta diversity and the percentage of naive T cells measured by flow cytometry. Compared with the aged group, more naive CD4+ T cells, fewer expanded clones and increased TCR diversity were shown by the long-lived group, suggesting age selection. Since profiling was done on bulk unsorted PBMCs, naive and antigen-experienced compartments could not be conclusively compared. Donor CMV infection status was unknown, potentially confounding age-related changes in expanded clonotypes.

Relative to germline, V is missing 6 bases and J is missing 5 bases, with 7 bases of the junction outside any gene match. The CDR3 has 15 amino acids, counting the end cysteine and phenylalanine. CDR3 DNA only is kept here, 45 bases in frame from base 1. CDR1 SGHTA and CDR2 FQGNSA are derived from the germline V gene. This TCR was sampled from a woman older than 75 in good health. Rearrangement joined TRBV7-2 to TRBJ1-6, with TRBD1 identical over 7 junction bases. Sample: blood. The CDR3 amino acid sequence is: CASRNIQGNNSPLHF. The nucleotides are TGTGCCAGCAGGAACATACAGGGGAATAATTCACCCCTCCACTTT. Joined to the reference TRBV7-2 and TRBJ1-6 proteins, this CDR3 gives the full variable domain: GAGVSQSPSNKVTEKGKDVELRCDPISGHTALYWYRQSLGQGLEFLIYFQGNSAPDKSGLPSDRFSAERTGGSVSTLTIQRTQQEDSAVYLCASRNIQGNNSPLHFGNGTRLTVT.